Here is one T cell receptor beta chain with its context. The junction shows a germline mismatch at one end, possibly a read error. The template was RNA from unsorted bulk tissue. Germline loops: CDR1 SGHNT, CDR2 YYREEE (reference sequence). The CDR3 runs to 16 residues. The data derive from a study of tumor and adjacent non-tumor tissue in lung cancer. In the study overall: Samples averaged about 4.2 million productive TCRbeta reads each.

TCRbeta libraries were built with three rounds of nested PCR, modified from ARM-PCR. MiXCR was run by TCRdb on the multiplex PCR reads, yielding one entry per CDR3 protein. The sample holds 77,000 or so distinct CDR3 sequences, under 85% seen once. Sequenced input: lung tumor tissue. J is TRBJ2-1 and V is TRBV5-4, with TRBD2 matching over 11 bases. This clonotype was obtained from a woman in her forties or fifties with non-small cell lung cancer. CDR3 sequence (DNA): TGTGCCAGCGGCAAGGGGACTAGCGGCTCCTACAATGAGCTGTTCTTC. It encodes CASGKGTSGSYNELFF.